One and the same sample provided the 11 T cell receptor beta chains below, sequenced in a study of cytomegalovirus exposure and HLA in healthy donors. The PCR was carried out with 60 Vbeta primers and 13 Jbeta primers. Produced via immunoSEQ multiplex PCR; TCRdb's table is partial and in-frame only. The sample includes about 130,000 clones, 83% of them seen just once. The material sequenced was PBMCs. The receptor source for this set is a girl aged 2 to 10 in good health and CMV-seronegative.

The genes are TRBV5-6 and TRBJ2-1; 8 bases fit TRBD2. This CDR3 has 19 residues. The germline gives CDR1 SGHDT, CDR2 YYEEEE. J lost 0 bases, V lost 4 bases, and 15 bases had no gene match. CDR3 coding DNA: TGTGCCAGCAGCACAGAGCGGGGGACGCTGGTTAGCTCCTACAATGAGCAGTTCTTC. It encodes CASSTERGTLVSSYNEQFF.

The chain combines TRBV7-9 with TRBJ2-1; 8 bases map to TRBD1. CDR3 size: 16 residues. Germline assignment: CDR1 SEHNR and CDR2 FQNEAQ (reference sequence). V gave up 4 bases and J gave up 4 bases; unmatched junction bases: 9. The CDR3 DNA sequence: TGTGCCAGCAGCTCCCGGGACAGGATAGAATACAATGAGCAGTTCTTC. Its protein is CASSSRDRIEYNEQFF. The full variable domain, completed using reference TRBV7-9 and TRBJ2-1, is DTGVSQNPRHKITKRGQNVTFRCDPISEHNRLYWYRQTLGQGPEFLTYFQNEAQLEKSRLLSDRFSAERPKGSFSTLEIQRTEQGDSAMYLCASSSRDRIEYNEQFFGPGTRLTVL.

The rearrangement links TRBV29-1 to TRBJ1-1, with D perhaps matching TRBD1 (5 bases). This CDR3 has 14 residues. The V end lost 3 bases, the J end lost 3 bases, and 14 bases lay between the germline ends. Germline V gene data show CDR1 as SQVTM and CDR2 as ANQGSEA. Here the CDR3 reads CSVDFGGRHTEAFF. The CDR3 region has the DNA TGCAGCGTTGACTTCGGGGGAAGGCACACTGAAGCTTTCTTT.

This clone was seen repeatedly, ten times or more. The chain has TRBV6-6 and TRBJ1-1, with a weak D call TRBD1 (5 bases). The CDR3 has 10 amino acids. V shed 6 bases and J shed 7 bases, with 6 bases lying between them. CDR1 and CDR2 from the germline V gene are MNHNY and SVGAGI (reference sequence). The CDR3 nucleotides are TGTGCCAGCAGAGACAGTGAAGCTTTCTTT. It yields the protein CASRDSEAFF.

The chain combines TRBV28 with TRBJ2-7; possible D gene TRBD2, 6 bases. Trimming shortened V by 5 bases and J by 2 bases, and 16 bases separated the two germline ends. The length of the CDR3 is 15 residues. Germline assignment: CDR1 MDHEN and CDR2 SYDVKM. CDR3 nucleotide sequence: TGTGCCAGCAGTCGAAGACGGGAGTTCCCCTACGAGCAGTACTTC. This sequence encodes CASSRRREFPYEQYF.

The chain carries TRBV7-8 and TRBJ2-7, with 8 bases lining up with TRBD2. The germline V gene encodes CDR1 SGHVS and CDR2 FQNEAQ. The CDR3 totals 14 residues. Germline trimming cut 5 bases from V and 3 bases from J; bases unmatched to any gene: 6. This CDR3 is CASSTAGASYEQYF. CDR3 nucleotides: TGTGCCAGCAGCACAGCGGGAGCTAGCTACGAGCAGTACTTC.

The V gene is TRBV28, the J gene TRBJ1-2; D might be TRBD1 (5 bases). The CDR3 spans 16 residues. The germline gives CDR1 MDHEN, CDR2 SYDVKM. Trimming took off 2 bases at V and 4 bases at J, with 17 bases between the two ends. The CDR3 DNA sequence: TGTGCCAGCAGTTTAATGGCGGGGGGGGACGGCTATGGCTACACCTTC. Protein product: CASSLMAGGDGYGYTF.

CDR3 sequence reads: CASSPLGGYEQYF. The DNA for the CDR3 is TGTGCCAGCAGTCCGCTAGGTGGCTACGAGCAGTACTTC. The V gene is TRBV27, the J gene TRBJ2-7, with no clear D. Deletions cut 5 bases from V and 3 bases from J, with 11 bases between. Germline values: CDR1 MNHEY, CDR2 SMNVEV (reference sequence). The CDR3 is made up of 13 amino acids.

Worth noting for this clone: The junction differs from germline at one of its ends, possibly a read error. The chain is built from TRBV7-9 and TRBJ1-1, with 7 bases fitting TRBD1. Germline CDR1 SEHNR, CDR2 FQNEAQ (reference sequence). The CDR3 spans 12 residues. CDR3 amino acids: CTSSFGTAEAFF. The CDR3 bases are TGTACCAGCAGCTTCGGGACAGCTGAAGCTTTCTTT.

The V and J genes are TRBV13 and TRBJ2-5; TRBD1 agrees at 8 bases. The CDR3 has 14 amino acids. Germline V CDR1 and CDR2: PRHDT, FYEKMQ (reference sequence). The V segment lost 4 bases and the J segment 5 bases; nucleotides outside the gene matches: 6. CDR3 sequence: CASSYQGAGETQYF. Here the CDR3 DNA reads TGTGCCAGCAGCTACCAGGGGGCGGGGGAGACCCAGTACTTC. Complete variable domain (other parts from reference TRBV13 and TRBJ2-5): AAGVIQSPRHLIKEKRETATLKCYPIPRHDTVYWYQQGPGQDPQFLISFYEKMQSDKGSIPDRFSAQQFSDYHSELNMSSLELGDSALYFCASSYQGAGETQYFGPGTRLLVL.

The rearrangement links TRBV6-5 to TRBJ2-7; tentatively, D is TRBD1 (5 bases). The CDR3 covers 13 residues. Germline CDR1 is MNHEY and CDR2 is SVGAGI. V lost 2 bases and J 6 bases, leaving 11 bases between the germline ends. CDR3 loop: CASSYGQGTEQYF. The CDR3 bases are TGTGCCAGCAGTTACGGTCAGGGAACCGAGCAGTACTTC.